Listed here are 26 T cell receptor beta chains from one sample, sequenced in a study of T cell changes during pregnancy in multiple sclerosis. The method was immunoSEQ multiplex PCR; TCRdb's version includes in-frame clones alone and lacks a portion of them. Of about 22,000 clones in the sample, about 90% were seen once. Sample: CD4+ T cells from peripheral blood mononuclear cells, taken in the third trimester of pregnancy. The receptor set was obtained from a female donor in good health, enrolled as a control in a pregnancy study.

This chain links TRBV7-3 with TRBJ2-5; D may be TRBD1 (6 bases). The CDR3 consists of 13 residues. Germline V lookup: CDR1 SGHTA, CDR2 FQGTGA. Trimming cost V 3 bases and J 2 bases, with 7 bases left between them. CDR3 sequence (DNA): TGTGCCAGCAGCTTCGGGACACAAGAGACCCAGTACTTC. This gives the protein CASSFGTQETQYF.

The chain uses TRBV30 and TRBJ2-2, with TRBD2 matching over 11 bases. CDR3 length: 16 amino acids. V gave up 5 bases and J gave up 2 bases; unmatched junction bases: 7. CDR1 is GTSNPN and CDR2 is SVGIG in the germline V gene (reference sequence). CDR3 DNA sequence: TGTGCCTGGTCTTTGGGACTAGCGGTAAACACCGGGGAGCTGTTTTTT. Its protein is CAWSLGLAVNTGELFF.

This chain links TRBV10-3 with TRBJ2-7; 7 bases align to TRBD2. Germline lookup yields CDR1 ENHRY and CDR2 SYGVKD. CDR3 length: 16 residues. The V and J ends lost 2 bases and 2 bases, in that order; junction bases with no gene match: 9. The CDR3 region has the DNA TGTGCCATCAGTGAGCCGGGGGGACCCTATGCCTACGAGCAGTACTTC. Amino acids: CAISEPGGPYAYEQYF.

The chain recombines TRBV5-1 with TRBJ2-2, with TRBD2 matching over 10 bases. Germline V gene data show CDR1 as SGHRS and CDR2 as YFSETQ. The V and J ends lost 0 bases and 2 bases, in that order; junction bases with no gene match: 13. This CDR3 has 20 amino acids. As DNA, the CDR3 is TGCGCCAGCAGCTTGGTTGCTAGCGGGAGTAATAGGTTAAACACCGGGGAGCTGTTTTTT. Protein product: CASSLVASGSNRLNTGELFF.

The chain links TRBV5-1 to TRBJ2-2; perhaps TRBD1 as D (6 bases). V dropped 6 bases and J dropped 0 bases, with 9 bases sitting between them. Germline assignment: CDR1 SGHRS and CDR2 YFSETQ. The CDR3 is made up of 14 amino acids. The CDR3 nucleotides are TGCGCCAGCACCAAGGGGGCGAACACCGGGGAGCTGTTTTTT. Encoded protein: CASTKGANTGELFF.

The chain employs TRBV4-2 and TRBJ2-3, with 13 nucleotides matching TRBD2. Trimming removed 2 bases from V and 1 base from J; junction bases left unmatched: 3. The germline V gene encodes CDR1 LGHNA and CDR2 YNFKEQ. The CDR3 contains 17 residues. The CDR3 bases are TGTGCCAGCAGCCAACCCACTAGCGGGGGGGGCACAGATACGCAGTATTTT. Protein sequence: CASSQPTSGGGTDTQYF.

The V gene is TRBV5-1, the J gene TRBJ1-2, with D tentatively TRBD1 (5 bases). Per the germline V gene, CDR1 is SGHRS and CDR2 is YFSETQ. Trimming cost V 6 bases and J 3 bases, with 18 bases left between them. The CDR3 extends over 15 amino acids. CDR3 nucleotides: TGCGCCAGCACCCCCGGGGGGGGTTTGGACTATGGCTACACCTTC. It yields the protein CASTPGGGLDYGYTF.

CDR3 sequence (DNA): TGCGCCAGCAGCTTGGAAGTAGCGGGCTCTGGAAACACCATATATTTT. Translation: CASSLEVAGSGNTIYF. This chain uses TRBV5-1 with TRBJ1-3; D is ambiguous. The CDR3 is 16 amino acids. Germline V CDR1 and CDR2: SGHRS, YFSETQ. Trimming removed 0 bases at V and 0 bases at J, with 10 bases between.

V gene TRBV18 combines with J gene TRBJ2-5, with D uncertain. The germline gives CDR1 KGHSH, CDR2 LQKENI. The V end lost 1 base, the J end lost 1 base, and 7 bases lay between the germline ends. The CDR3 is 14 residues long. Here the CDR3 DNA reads TGTGCCAGCTCACCACTGCGGATCCAAGAGACCCAGTACTTC. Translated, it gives CASSPLRIQETQYF.

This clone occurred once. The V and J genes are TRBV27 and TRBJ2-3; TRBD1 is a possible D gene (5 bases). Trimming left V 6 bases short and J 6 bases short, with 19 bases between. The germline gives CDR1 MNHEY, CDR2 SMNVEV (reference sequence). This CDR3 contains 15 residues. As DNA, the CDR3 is TGTGCCAGCAGACGTAAGATAGGGGCCGGGGATACGCAGTATTTT. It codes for CASRRKIGAGDTQYF.

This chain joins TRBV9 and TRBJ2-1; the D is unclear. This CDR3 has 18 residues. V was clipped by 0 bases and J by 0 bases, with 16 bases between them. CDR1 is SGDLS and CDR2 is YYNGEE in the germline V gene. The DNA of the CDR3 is TGTGCCAGCAGCGTAGATATTGCGGCCCGGAGCTCCTACAATGAGCAGTTCTTC. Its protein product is CASSVDIAARSSYNEQFF.

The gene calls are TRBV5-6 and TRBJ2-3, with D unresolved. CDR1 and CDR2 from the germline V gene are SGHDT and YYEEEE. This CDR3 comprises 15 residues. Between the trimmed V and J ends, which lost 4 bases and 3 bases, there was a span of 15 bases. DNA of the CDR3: TGTGCCAGCAGCCTACCGGGTCCCGGGACAGATACGCAGTATTTT. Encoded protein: CASSLPGPGTDTQYF.

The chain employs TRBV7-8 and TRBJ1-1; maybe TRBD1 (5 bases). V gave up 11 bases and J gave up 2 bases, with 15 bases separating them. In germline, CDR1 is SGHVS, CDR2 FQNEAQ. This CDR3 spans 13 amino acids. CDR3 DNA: TGTGCCGCGGGGGGGGGATATAACACTGAAGCTTTCTTT. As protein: CAAGGGYNTEAFF.

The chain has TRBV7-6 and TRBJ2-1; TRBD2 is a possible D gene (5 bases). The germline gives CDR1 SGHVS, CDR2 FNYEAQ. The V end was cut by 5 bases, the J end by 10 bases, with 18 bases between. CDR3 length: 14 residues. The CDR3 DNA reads TGTGCCAGCAGCCCCAGCTTCCCTAGCCTAGAGCAGTTCTTC. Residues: CASSPSFPSLEQFF.

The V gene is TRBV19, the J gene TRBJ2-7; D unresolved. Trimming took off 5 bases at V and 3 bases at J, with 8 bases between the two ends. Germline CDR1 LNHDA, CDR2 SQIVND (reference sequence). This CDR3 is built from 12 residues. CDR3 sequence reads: CASSSPLYEQYF. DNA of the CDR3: TGTGCCAGTAGTTCCCCTCTCTACGAGCAGTACTTC. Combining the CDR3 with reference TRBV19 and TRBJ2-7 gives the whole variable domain DGGITQSPKYLFRKEGQNVTLSCEQNLNHDAMYWYRQDPGQGLRLIYYSQIVNDFQKGDIAEGYSVSREKKESFPLTVTSAQKNPTAFYLCASSSPLYEQYFGPGTRLTVT.

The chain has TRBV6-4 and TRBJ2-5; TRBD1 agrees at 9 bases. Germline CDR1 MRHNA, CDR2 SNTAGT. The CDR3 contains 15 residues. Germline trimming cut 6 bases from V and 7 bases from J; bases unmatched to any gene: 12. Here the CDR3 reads CASSASSQGAGTQYF. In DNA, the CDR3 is TGTGCCAGCAGCGCCTCCTCACAGGGGGCTGGGACCCAGTACTTC.

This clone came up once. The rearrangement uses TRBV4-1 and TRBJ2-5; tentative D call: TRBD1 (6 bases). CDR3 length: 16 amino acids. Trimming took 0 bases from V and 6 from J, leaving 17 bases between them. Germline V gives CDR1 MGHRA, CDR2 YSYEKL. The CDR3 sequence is CASSQDGPGGTKTQYF. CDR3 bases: TGCGCCAGCAGCCAAGACGGTCCTGGGGGCACGAAGACCCAGTACTTC.

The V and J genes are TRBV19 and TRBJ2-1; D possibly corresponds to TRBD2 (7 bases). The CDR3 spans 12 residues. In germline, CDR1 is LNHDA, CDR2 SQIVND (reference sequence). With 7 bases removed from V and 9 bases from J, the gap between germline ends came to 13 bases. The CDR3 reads CASNTGGSEQFF. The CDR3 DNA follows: TGTGCCAGTAATACGGGGGGCTCTGAGCAGTTCTTC.

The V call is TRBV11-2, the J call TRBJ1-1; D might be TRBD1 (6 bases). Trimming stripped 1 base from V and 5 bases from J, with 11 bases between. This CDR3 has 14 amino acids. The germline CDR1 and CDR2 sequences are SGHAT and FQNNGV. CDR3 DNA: TGTGCCAGCAGCTTAGTAGGGGGAAAAACTGAAGCTTTCTTT. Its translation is CASSLVGGKTEAFF.

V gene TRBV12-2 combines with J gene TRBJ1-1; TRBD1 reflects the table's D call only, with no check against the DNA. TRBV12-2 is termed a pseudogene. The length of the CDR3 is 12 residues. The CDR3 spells CASRRGNTEAFF. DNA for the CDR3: TGTGCAAGTCGCAGGGGGAACACTGAAGCTTTCTTT.

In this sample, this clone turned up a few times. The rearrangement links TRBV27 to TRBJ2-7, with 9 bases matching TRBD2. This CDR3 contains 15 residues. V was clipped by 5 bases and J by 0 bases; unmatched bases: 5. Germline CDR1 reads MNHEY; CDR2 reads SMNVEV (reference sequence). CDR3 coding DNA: TGTGCCAGCAGTACGCCGGGACTAGCCTCCTACGAGCAGTACTTC. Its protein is CASSTPGLASYEQYF.

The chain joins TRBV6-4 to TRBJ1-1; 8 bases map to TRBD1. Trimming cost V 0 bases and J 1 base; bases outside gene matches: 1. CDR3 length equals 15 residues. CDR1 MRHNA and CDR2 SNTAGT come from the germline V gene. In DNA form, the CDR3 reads TGTGCCAGCAGTGACTCCGACAGGGGGAACACTGAAGCTTTCTTT. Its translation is CASSDSDRGNTEAFF.

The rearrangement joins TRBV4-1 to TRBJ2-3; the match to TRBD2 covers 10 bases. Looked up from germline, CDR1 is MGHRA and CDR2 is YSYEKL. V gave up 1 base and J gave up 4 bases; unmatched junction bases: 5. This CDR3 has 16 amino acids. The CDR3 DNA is TGCGCCAGCAGCCAAGCGGCGAGCGGGGGGGCAGATACGCAGTATTTT. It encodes CASSQAASGGADTQYF.

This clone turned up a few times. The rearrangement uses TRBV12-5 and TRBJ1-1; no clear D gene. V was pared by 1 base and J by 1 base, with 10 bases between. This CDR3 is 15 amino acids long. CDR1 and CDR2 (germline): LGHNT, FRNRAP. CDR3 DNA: TGTGCTAGTGGTTTGGGGGCGATCGGGAACACTGAAGCTTTCTTT. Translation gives CASGLGAIGNTEAFF.

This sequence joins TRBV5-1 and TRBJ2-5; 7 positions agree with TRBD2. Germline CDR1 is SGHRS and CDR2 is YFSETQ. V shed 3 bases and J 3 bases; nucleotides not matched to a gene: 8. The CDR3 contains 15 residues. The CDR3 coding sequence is TGCGCCAGCAGCTGGGAGGGCCTAGAAGAAGAGACCCAGTACTTC. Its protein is CASSWEGLEEETQYF.

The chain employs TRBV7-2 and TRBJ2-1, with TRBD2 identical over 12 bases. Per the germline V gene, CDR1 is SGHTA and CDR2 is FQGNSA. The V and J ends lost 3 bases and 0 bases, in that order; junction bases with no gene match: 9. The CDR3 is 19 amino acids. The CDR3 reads CASSFRLAGAQSSYNEQFF. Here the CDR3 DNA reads TGTGCCAGCAGCTTCAGACTAGCGGGGGCCCAAAGCTCCTACAATGAGCAGTTCTTC.